The T cell receptor (beta chain) under discussion was sequenced for a study of T-cell reconstitution after alpha-beta-depleted transplantation in children. The CDR3 is 15 residues long. Germline CDR1 and CDR2: SGHDT and YYEEEE. V dropped 2 bases and J dropped 5 bases, with 16 bases sitting between them. Unique molecular identifiers were incorporated into the prepared TCRbeta library. One entry per CDR3 protein results from TCRdb running MiXCR on the PCR reads. Counted here are some 450,000 distinct CDR3 sequences, around two fifths occurring once; the ten biggest clones make up 27%. Details on this clonotype: What it binds is not known.

General observations from the study: T cells produced anew were the main source of T-cell counts and diversity one year after transplant.

The sequencing here drew on PBMCs, taken before TCRalphabeta/CD19-depleted stem cell transplant. The chain recombines TRBV5-6 with TRBJ1-1, with D tentatively TRBD1 (5 bases). This clonotype was sampled from a girl aged 2 to 10 with aplastic anemia, due to receive a stem cell transplant. The CDR3: CASSFQRGFLTEAFF. As DNA, the CDR3 is TGTGCCAGCAGCTTCCAACGGGGGTTTTTGACTGAAGCTTTCTTT.